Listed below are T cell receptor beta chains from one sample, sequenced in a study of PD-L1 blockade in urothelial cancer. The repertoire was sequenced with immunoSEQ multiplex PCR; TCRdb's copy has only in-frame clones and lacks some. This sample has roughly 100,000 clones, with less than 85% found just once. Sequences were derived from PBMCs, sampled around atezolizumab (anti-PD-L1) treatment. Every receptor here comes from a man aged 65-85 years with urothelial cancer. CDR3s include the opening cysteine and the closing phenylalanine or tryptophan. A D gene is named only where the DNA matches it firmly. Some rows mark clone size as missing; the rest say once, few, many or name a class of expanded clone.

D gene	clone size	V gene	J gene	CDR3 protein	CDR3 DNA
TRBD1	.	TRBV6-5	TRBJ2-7	CASGGQVYEQYF	TGTGCCAGCGGGGGACAGGTCTACGAGCAGTACTTC
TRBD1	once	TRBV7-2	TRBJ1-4	CASSSYPRDSNEKLFF	TGTGCCAGCAGCTCGTACCCCCGGGACAGTAATGAAAAACTGTTTTTT
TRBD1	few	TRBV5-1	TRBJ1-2	CASSLAQGDGYTF	TGCGCCAGCAGCTTGGCGCAGGGGGATGGCTACACCTTC
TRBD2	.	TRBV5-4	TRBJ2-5	CASSPGTSGGQETQYF	TGTGCCAGCAGCCCAGGGACTAGCGGGGGACAAGAGACCCAGTACTTC
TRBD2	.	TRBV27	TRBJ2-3	CASSIGTSGRYNTDTQYF	TGTGCCAGCAGTATCGGGACTAGCGGGAGGTACAACACAGATACGCAGTATTTT
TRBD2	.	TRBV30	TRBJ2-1	CAWMGGSGSQGEQFF	TGTGCCTGGATGGGGGGGAGCGGGAGTCAGGGTGAGCAGTTCTTC
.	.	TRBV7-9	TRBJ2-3	CASSLGQGSDTQYF	TGTGCCAGCAGCTTAGGGCAGGGATCAGATACGCAGTATTTT
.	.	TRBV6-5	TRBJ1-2	CASTESGNRNYGYTF	TGTGCCAGCACGGAATCAGGAAACCGAAACTATGGCTACACCTTC
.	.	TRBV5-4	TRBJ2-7	CASSRSRPASAMGGYEQYF	TGTGCCAGCAGCCGTTCCCGGCCGGCTAGCGCCATGGGGGGTTACGAGCAGTACTTC
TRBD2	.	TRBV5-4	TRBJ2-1	CASSLVPSGSDEQFF	TGTGCCAGCAGCTTGGTCCCTAGCGGGAGTGATGAGCAGTTCTTC
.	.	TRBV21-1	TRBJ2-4	CASSIRTGSYDNRAKNIQYF	TGTGCCAGCAGCATCCGAACAGGGTCTTATGATAATAGGGCCAAAAACATTCAGTACTTC
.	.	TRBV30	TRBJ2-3	CAWSVGSGLTDTQYF	TGTGCCTGGAGTGTAGGGAGCGGACTTACAGATACGCAGTATTTT